The clone carrying this T cell receptor beta chain was observed a single time. The sample comes from a study of blood T cell repertoires in COVID-19. The V gene's germline CDR1 is MNHEY and CDR2 SVGAGI. The CDR3 covers 15 residues. V lost 11 bases to trimming and J lost 2 bases; unmatched junction nucleotides: 14. The protocol was immunoSEQ multiplex PCR, while the TCRdb copy is restricted to in-frame clones and leaves out a portion. The table has fewer than 350,000 clones, 75% to 90% seen once. V is TRBV6-5 and J is TRBJ1-1; 7 nucleotides line up with TRBD1. The specimen sequenced was PBMCs or T cells enriched from blood (not recorded which). The TCR was taken from a woman between 40 and 55 years old who had recovered from COVID-19. This CDR3 reads CALGDSVSFNTEAFF. In DNA form, the CDR3 reads TGTGCCCTGGGGGACAGTGTCAGCTTTAACACTGAAGCTTTCTTT.